A selection of T cell receptor beta chains follows, all from one sample in a study of T cell changes during pregnancy in multiple sclerosis. Using immunoSEQ multiplex PCR, the repertoire was profiled, and TCRdb retains in-frame clones only, with some absent. Here the sample spans 35,000 to 50,000 clones, roughly 90% being singletons. The sample here was CD4+ T cells from peripheral blood mononuclear cells, taken in the second trimester of pregnancy. The source is a female donor with multiple sclerosis, enrolled in a pregnancy study. The conserved cysteine and the conserved F or W are not part of the CDR3 here. The D gene is left open where the match is weak.

V gene,D gene,CDR3 protein
TRBV4-2,TRBD1,ASSPLQPGGTYGYT
TRBV18,.,ASSDRKAYEQY
TRBV7-8,.,ASSLDLAGANTAYEQY
TRBV19,TRBD2,ASHIAGGPNNEQF
TRBV18,.,ASSPSTDTQY
TRBV4-1,.,ASSQFRREGQF
TRBV7-2,TRBD1,ASSLQGGARNTEAF
TRBV28,.,ASSPQGRVYEQY
TRBV15,TRBD1,ATSSRQGLDYGYT
TRBV9,.,ASSVEVDSLYGYT
TRBV10-1,.,ASSESSAGSYNEQF
TRBV5-6,.,ASSSRRGLGQY
TRBV6-5,.,ASSYLRGTAAGEQF
TRBV28,TRBD1,ASSLQQGASYEQY
TRBV6-1,.,ASREGGWIDTQY
TRBV6-5,TRBD2,ASRQRETADTQY
TRBV7-9,TRBD1,ASRTEGRDRGVNEQF
TRBV28,.,ASRSLGQGHQPQH
TRBV2,TRBD2,ASRLSGSTYNEQF
TRBV25-1,TRBD1,ASSEGDRLGDEQY
TRBV7-2,.,ASSLSTGGYEQY
TRBV18,TRBD2,ASSPGVAGKHNEQF
TRBV19,.,ASTSPNSGNTIY
TRBV7-9,.,ASSRPGGIENIQY
TRBV30,.,AWSVLGGAGQPQH
TRBV5-5,.,ASSTRWQGIDGYT
TRBV28,.,ASSSVYEQY
TRBV30,TRBD2,AWSVLSGRGETQY
TRBV28,.,ASSLPIPFTEAF
TRBV5-4,.,ASSLAGTTYEQY
TRBV6-5,TRBD1,ASSEGAGGYT
TRBV5-1,.,ASSPTGSYSGANVLT
TRBV6-6,.,ASSYSREFNYGYT
TRBV6-5,TRBD1,ASSRGTGIYEQY
TRBV30,TRBD1,AWSGDRGRGMRGGYT
TRBV7-2,TRBD2,ASSQSGLAGGPVSYEQY
TRBV10-2,TRBD2,ASSGTSHEQY